The entry that follows covers one T cell receptor (beta chain) sequence. Repertoires were generated with immunoSEQ multiplex PCR, while TCRdb's copy carries only in-frame clones and drops some. The data show roughly 56,000 clones, approximately 85% seen once. This CDR3 is 14 amino acids long. Germline CDR1 and CDR2: SNHLY and FYNNEI. Trimming at V came to 7 bases and at J to 4 bases, leaving 10 bases not matched to a gene. The data derive from a study of OX40 agonist ivuxolimab in advanced cancers. The chain is built from TRBV2 and TRBJ2-7, with 7 bases fitting TRBD1. This receptor was taken from an adult with an advanced solid tumor such as melanoma, head and neck, liver or kidney cancer. The sequenced sample was CD4+ or CD8+ T cells sorted from blood, obtained in a trial of the OX40 agonist ivuxolimab. In DNA, the CDR3 is TGTGCCAGCAACGAGGGGGCCTTGTGGTACGAGCAGTACTTC. As protein: CASNEGALWYEQYF.